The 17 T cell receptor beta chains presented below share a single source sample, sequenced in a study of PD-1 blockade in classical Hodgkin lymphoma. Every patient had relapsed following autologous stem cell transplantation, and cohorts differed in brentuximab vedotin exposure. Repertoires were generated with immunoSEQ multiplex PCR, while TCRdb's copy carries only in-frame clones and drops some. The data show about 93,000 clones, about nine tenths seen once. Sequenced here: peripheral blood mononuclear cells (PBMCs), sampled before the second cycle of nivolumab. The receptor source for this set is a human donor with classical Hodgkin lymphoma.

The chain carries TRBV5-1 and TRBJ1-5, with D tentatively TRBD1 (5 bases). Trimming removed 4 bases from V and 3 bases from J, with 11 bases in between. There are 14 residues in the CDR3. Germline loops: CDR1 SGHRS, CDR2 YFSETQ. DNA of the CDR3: TGCGCCAGCAGCCCCGGGGGGACCAATCAGCCCCAGCATTTT. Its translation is CASSPGGTNQPQHF.

CDR3 sequence reads: CASRAQWEEKLFF. CDR3 DNA sequence: TGTGCCAGTAGGGCCCAATGGGAAGAAAAACTGTTTTTT. This chain links TRBV19 with TRBJ1-4, with unresolved D. V was trimmed by 6 bases and J by 8 bases, leaving 13 bases between them. CDR1 is LNHDA, CDR2 SQIVND, per germline (reference sequence). This CDR3 is 13 amino acids long.

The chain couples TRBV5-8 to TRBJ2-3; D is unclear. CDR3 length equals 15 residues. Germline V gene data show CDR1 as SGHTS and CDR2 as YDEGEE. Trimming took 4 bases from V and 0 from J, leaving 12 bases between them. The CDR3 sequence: CASSMGVLSTDTQYF. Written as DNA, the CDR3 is TGTGCCAGCAGCATGGGCGTTCTTAGCACAGATACGCAGTATTTT.

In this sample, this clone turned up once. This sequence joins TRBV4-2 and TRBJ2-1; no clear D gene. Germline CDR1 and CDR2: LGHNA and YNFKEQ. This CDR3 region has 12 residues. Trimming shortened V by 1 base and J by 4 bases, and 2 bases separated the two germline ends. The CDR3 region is CASSQGYNEQFF. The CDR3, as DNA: TGTGCCAGCAGCCAAGGATACAATGAGCAGTTCTTC.

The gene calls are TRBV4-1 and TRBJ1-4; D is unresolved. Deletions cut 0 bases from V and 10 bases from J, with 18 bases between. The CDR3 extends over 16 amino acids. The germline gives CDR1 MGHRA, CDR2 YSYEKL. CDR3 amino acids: CASSQDRRLTGGKLFF. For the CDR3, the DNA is TGCGCCAGCAGCCAAGATCGGAGATTGACGGGTGGAAAACTGTTTTTT.

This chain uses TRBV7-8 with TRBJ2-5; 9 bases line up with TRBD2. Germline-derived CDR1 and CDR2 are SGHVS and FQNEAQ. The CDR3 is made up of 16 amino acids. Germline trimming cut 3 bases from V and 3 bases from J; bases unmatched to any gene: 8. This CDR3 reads CASSFLVRLAEETQYF. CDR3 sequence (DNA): TGTGCCAGCAGCTTCCTAGTAAGACTAGCGGAAGAGACCCAGTACTTC.

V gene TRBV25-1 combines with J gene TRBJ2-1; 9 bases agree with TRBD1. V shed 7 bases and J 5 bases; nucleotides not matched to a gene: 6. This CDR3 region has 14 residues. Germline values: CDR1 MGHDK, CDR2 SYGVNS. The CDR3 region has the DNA TGTGCCAGCACCGGGACAGGGTACAACAATGAGCAGTTCTTC. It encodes CASTGTGYNNEQFF.

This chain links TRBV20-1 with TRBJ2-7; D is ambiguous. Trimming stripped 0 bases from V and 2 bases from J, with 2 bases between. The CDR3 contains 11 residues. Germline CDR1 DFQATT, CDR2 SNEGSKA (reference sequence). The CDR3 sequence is CSARDAYEQYF. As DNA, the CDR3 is TGCAGTGCTAGAGATGCCTACGAGCAGTACTTC.

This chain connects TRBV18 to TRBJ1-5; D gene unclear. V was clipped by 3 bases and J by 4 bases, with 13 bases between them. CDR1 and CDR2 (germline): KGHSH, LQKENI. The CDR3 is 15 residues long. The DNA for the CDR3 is TGTGCCAGCTCACCCTCAGGACGGGATAATCAGCCCCAGCATTTT. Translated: CASSPSGRDNQPQHF.

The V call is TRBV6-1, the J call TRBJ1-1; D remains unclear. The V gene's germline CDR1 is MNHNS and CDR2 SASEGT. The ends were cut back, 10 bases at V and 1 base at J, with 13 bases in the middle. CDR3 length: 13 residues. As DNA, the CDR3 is TGTGCCACAGGCGGGCGTTGGAACACTGAAGCTTTCTTT. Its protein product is CATGGRWNTEAFF.

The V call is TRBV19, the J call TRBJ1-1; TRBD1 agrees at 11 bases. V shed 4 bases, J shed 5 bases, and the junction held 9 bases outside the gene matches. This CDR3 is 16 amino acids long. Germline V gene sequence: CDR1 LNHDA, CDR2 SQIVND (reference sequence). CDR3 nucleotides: TGTGCCAGTAGTAGTCGGACAGGGGGCTTGGATACTGAAGCTTTCTTT. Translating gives CASSSRTGGLDTEAFF.

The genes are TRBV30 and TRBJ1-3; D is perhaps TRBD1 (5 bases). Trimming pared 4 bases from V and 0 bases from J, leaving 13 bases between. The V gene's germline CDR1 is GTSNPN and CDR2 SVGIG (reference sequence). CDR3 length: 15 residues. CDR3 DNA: TGTGCCTGGATTTCCCGGGGGATCTCTGGAAACACCATATATTTT. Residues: CAWISRGISGNTIYF.

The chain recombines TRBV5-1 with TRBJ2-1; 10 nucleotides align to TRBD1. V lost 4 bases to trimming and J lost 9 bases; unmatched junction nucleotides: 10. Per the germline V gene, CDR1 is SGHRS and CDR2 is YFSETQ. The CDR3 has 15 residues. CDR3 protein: CASSPPGQGIFEQFF. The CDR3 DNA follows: TGCGCCAGCAGCCCGCCGGGACAGGGGATATTTGAGCAGTTCTTC.

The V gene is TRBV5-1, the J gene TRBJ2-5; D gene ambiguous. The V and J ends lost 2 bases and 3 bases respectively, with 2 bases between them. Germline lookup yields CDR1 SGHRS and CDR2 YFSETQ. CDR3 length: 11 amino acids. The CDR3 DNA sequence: TGCGCCAGCAGCTTCAAAGAGACCCAGTACTTC. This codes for CASSFKETQYF.

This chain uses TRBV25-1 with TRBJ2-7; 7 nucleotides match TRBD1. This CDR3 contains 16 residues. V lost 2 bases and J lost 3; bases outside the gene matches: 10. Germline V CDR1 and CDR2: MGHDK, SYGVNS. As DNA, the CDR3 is TGTGCCAGCAGTGAACTCCGACCGGGACAGCTCTACGAGCAGTACTTC. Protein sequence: CASSELRPGQLYEQYF.

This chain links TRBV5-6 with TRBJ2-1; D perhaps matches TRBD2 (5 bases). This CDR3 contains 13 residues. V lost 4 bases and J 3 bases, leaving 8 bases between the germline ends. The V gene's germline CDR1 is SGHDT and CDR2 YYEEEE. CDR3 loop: CASSVGNYNEQFF. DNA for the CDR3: TGTGCCAGCAGCGTCGGGAACTACAATGAGCAGTTCTTC.

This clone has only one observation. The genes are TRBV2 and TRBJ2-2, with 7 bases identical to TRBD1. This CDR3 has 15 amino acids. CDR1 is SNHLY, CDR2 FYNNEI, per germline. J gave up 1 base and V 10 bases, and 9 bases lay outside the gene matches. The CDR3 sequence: CANSINRGNTGELFF. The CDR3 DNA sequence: TGTGCCAACTCCATTAACAGGGGGAACACCGGGGAGCTGTTTTTT.